The sequence of this TCR beta chain was determined in a study of T cell responses to AZD1222 COVID-19 vaccine (TCRdb year 2021). With regard to the full study: TCR sequencing covered 230 to 250 trial participants: 207 given two doses of AZD1222 and 26 given two doses of MenACWY control vaccine. Trial participants were enrolled by age into 18-55, 56-69 and 70-plus year subgroups, with 148, 28 and 57 TCR-sequenced participants respectively. Here is what the overall study found, with its caveats: Most participants were white British and females outnumbered males, and the authors suggested that clonal diversity may have been underestimated. Reportedly, close to half of the unique spike-specific TCRs recognized epitopes lying outside the regions that are mutated in the B.1.351 and B.1.1.7 variants. After two AZD1222 doses, both the breadth and the depth of spike-specific TCRs were significantly higher than at day 0 and than in MenACWY recipients. Vaccine-associated CD4 TCRs spanned the whole spike protein, with dominant responses in regions 160-218 and 743-854. The 56-69-year group was small, and its depth increase did not reach significance, likely because of low power. Only six AZD1222 recipients were SARS-CoV-2 seropositive at baseline, limiting conclusions about previously exposed vaccinees. No day 14 peak-response samples were available, so repertoires were characterized only after the peak T cell response.

The germline V gene encodes CDR1 MNHEY and CDR2 SVGEGT. Deletion took 4 bases off V and 0 bases off J, with a span of 13 bases between the germline ends. The CDR3 contains 17 residues, cysteine and phenylalanine counted. Only CDR3 DNA is held: 51 bases, read in frame from base 1. The CDR3 regions of human TCRbeta chains were subjected to immunosequencing. On the authors' methods: TCRs in the repertoires were compared against a reference library of SARS-CoV-2-specific TCRs that had been generated with the MIRA antigen-specificity platform. Breadth meant the fraction of unique TCRs that were SARS-CoV-2-associated, whereas depth meant the fraction of total T cells that were SARS-CoV-2-associated. Each spike-specific TCR was assigned to its reactive spike region and to a CD4 or CD8 class using the MIRA data. Log10-transformed breadth and depth values were compared by one-way ANOVA with Sidak's multiple comparisons tests. This immuneACCESS table, as held by TCRdb, lists in-frame sequences with V and J called but not all clones. Of the missing ones, under half trace to an unresolved V gene in checked studies; the others have no known cause. That table furnishes V, J and clone size, whereas the DNA furnished D and trimming. This sample lists 89,000 or so clones; about 86% were detected once. The ten biggest clones cover more than 5% of the sample.

About this clone itself: No cognate antigen has been identified for it. The input lacks base qualities; no much larger clone sits a single base away.

The time point tag for this specimen amounts to: about 28 days (+/-7) after the second vaccine dose. AZD1222 recipients with second doses at about 4 weeks or about 12 weeks were pooled, because spike-specific TCR depth and breadth did not differ between schedules. Vaccinee samples were obtained from the UK trials COV001 and COV002, which included a single-blind randomized controlled phase 2/3 trial of AZD1222 (ChAdOx1 nCoV-19) in healthy adults. For TCRbeta chain sequencing, PBMC samples were collected from trial participants at day 0 and at day 28 after the second dose. This sequence originates from an adult who received the AZD1222 COVID-19 vaccine. This sequence uses TRBV6-2 or TRBV6-3 and TRBJ2-6; the D segment cannot be called with confidence. Here the sequenced sample was peripheral blood, taken 28 days after the second AZD1222 dose. The CDR3 protein is CASSSATRISGANVLTF. The DNA sequence is TGTGCCAGCAGTTCGGCTACCAGGATCTCTGGGGCCAACGTCCTGACTTTC.